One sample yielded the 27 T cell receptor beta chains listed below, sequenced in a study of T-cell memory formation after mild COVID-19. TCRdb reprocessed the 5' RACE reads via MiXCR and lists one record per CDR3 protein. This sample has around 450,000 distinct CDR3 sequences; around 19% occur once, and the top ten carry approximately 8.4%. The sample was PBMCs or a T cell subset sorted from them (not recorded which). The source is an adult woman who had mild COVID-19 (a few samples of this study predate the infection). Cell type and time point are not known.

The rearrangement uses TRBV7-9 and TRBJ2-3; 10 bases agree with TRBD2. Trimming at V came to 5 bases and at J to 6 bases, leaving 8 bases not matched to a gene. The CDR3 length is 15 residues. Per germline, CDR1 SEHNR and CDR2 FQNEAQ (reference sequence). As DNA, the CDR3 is TGTGCCAGCAGCCACAGCGGGAGGGCCGAGGATACGCAGTATTTT. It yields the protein CASSHSGRAEDTQYF.

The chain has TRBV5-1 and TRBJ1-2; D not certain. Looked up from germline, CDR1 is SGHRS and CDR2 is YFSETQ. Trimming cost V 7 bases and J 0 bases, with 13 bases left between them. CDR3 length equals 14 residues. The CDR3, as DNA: TGCGCCAGCGGCATTGGAATGGCTAACTATGGCTACACCTTC. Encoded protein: CASGIGMANYGYTF.

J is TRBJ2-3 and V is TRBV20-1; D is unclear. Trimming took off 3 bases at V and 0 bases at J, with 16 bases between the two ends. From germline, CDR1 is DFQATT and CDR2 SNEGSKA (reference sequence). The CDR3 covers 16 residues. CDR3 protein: CSASRAQKFSTDTQYF. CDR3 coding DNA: TGCAGTGCTAGTCGGGCCCAAAAGTTTAGCACAGATACGCAGTATTTT.

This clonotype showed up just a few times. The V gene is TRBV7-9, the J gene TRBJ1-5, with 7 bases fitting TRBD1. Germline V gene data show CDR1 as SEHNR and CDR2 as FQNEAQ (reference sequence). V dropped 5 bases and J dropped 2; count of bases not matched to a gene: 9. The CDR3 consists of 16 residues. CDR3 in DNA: TGTGCCAGCAGCGCGGGGGACAGAGGAGGCAATCAGCCCCAGCATTTT. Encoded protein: CASSAGDRGGNQPQHF.

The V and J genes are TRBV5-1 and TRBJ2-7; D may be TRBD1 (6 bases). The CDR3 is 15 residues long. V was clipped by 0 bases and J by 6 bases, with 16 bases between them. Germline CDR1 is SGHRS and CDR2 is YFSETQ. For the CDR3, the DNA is TGCGCCAGCAGCTTGGAAGTTGGGGGCCCTTCCGAGCAGTACTTC. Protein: CASSLEVGGPSEQYF.

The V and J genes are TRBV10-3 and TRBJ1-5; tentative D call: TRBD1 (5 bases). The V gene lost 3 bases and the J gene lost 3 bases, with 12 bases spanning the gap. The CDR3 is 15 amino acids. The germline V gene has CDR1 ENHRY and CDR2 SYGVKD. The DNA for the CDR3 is TGTGCCATCAGTGACGGGAGGGGCTTCAATCAGCCCCAGCATTTT. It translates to CAISDGRGFNQPQHF.

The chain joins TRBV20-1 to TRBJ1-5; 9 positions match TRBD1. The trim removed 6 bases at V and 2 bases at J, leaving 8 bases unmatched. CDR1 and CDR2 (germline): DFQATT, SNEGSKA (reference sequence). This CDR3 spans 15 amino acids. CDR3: CSASRWDRGNQPQHF. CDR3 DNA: TGCAGTGCCTCCCGTTGGGACAGGGGCAATCAGCCCCAGCATTTT.

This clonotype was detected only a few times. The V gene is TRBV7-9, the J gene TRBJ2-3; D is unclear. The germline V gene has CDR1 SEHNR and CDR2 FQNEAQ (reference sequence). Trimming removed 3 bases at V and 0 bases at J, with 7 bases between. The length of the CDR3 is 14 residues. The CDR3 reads CASSFLESTDTQYF. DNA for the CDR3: TGTGCCAGCAGCTTCCTGGAGAGCACAGATACGCAGTATTTT.

CDR3 in amino acids: CASRFGTGDSPLHF. The CDR3, as DNA: TGTGCCAGCAGGTTCGGGACAGGGGATTCACCCCTCCACTTT. The V and J genes are TRBV7-2 and TRBJ1-6; 10 bases match TRBD1. The CDR3 covers 14 residues. V shed 6 bases and J 8 bases; nucleotides not matched to a gene: 4. Germline CDR1 SGHTA, CDR2 FQGNSA.

CDR3 sequence (DNA): TGTGCCAGCAGTACCGAATACAGCTCCTACGAGCAGTACTTC. Amino acids: CASSTEYSSYEQYF. This chain uses TRBV11-3 with TRBJ2-7; no clear D gene. The V and J ends lost 6 bases and 0 bases respectively, with 12 bases between them. Germline V gene sequence: CDR1 SGHNT, CDR2 YENEEA. The CDR3 runs to 14 residues.

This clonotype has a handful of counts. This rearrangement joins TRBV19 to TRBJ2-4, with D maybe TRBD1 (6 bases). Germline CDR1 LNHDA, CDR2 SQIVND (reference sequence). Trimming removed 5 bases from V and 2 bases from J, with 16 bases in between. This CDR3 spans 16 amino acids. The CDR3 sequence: CASSWPGVTTKNIQYF. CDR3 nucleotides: TGTGCCAGTAGTTGGCCAGGGGTGACGACCAAAAACATTCAGTACTTC.

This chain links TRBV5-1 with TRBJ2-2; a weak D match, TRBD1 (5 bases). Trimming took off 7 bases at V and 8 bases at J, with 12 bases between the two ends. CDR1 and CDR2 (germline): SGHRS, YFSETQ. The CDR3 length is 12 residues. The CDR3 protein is CASRGDRGELFF. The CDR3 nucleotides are TGCGCCAGCCGAGGTGACAGAGGGGAGCTGTTTTTT. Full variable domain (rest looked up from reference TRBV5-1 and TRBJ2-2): KAGVTQTPRYLIKTRGQQVTLSCSPISGHRSVSWYQQTPGQGLQFLFEYFSETQRNKGNFPGRFSGRQFSNSRSEMNVSTLELGDSALYLCASRGDRGELFFGEGSRLTVL.

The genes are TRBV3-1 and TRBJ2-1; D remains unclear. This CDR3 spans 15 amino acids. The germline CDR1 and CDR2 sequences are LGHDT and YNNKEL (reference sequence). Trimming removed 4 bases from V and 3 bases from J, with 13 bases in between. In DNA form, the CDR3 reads TGTGCCAGCAGCCTTGAGTTGGTAATCTACAATGAGCAGTTCTTC. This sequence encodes CASSLELVIYNEQFF.

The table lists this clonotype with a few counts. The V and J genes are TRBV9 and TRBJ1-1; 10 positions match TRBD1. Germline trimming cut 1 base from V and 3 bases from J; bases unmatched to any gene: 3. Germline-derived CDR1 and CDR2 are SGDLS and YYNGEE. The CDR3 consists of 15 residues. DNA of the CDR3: TGTGCCAGCAGCGTATCTGGACAGGGGGACACTGAAGCTTTCTTT. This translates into CASSVSGQGDTEAFF.

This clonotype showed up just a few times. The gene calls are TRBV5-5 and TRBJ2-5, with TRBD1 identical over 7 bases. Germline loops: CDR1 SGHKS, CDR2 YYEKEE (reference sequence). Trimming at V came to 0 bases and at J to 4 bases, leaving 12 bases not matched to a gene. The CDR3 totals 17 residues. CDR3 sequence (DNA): TGTGCCAGCAGCTTGGCACCTAGCAGGGGGTGGGGAGAGACCCAGTACTTC. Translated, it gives CASSLAPSRGWGETQYF. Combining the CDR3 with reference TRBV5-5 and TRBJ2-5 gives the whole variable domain DAGVTQSPTHLIKTRGQQVTLRCSPISGHKSVSWYQQVLGQGPQFIFQYYEKEERGRGNFPDRFSARQFPNYSSELNVNALLLGDSALYLCASSLAPSRGWGETQYFGPGTRLLVL.

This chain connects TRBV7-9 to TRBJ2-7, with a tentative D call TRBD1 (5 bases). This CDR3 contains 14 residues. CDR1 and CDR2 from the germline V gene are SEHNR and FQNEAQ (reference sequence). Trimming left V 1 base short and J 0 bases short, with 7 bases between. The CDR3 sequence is CASSLGGHSYEQYF. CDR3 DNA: TGTGCCAGCAGCTTAGGAGGACACTCCTACGAGCAGTACTTC.

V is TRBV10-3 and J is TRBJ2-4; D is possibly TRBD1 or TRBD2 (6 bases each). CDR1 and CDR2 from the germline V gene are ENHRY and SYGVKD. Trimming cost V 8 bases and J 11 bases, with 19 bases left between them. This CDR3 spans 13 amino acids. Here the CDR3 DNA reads TGTGCCATCCCGTTGGACCCCCGGGGGCTTCAGTACTTC. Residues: CAIPLDPRGLQYF.

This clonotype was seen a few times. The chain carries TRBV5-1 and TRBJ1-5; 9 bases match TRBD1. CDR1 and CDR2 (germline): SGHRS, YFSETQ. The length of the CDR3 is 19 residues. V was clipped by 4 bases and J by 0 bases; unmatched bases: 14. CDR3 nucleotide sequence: TGCGCCAGCAGCCCCAAGGGACAGGGTGAATATTATAGCAATCAGCCCCAGCATTTT. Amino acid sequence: CASSPKGQGEYYSNQPQHF.

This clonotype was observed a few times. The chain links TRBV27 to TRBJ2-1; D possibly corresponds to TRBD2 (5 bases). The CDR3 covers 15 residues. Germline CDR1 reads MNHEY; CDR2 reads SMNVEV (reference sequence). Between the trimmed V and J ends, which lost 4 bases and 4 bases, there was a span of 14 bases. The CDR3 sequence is CASSSYAAGYNEQFF. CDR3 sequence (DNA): TGTGCCAGCAGTTCCTACGCGGCGGGTTACAATGAGCAGTTCTTC.

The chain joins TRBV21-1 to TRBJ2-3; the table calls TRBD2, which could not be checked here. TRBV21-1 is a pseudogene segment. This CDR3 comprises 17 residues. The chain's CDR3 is CASSKARRAGRTDTQYF. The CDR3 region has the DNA TGTGCCAGCAGCAAAGCGCGCCGAGCGGGAAGGACAGATACGCAGTATTTT.

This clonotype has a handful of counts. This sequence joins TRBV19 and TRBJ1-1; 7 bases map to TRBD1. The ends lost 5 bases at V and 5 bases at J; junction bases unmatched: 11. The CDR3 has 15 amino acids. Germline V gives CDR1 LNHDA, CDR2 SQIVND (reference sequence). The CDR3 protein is CASSLLAGGVTEAFF. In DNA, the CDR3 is TGTGCCAGTAGTCTCCTGGCAGGGGGAGTTACTGAAGCTTTCTTT.

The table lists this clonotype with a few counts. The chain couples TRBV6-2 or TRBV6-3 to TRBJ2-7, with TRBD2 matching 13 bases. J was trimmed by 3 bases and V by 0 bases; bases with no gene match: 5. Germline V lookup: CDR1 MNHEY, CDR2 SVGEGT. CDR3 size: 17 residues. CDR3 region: CASSYSGRTSGSYEQYF. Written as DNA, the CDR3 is TGTGCCAGCAGTTACTCGGGGAGGACTAGCGGGAGCTACGAGCAGTACTTC.

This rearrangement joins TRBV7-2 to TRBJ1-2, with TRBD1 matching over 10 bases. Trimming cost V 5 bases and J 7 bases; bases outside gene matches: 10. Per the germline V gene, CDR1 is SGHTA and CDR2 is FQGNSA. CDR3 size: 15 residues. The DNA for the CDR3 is TGTGCCAGCAGCCCAGGCGGGACAGGGGTGCGTGGCTACACCTTC. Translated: CASSPGGTGVRGYTF.

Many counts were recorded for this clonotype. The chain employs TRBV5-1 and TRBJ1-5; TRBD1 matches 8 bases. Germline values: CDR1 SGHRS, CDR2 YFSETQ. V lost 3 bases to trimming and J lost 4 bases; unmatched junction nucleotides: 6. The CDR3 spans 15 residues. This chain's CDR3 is CASSSDGQGNQPQHF. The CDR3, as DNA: TGCGCCAGCAGCTCGGATGGACAGGGAAATCAGCCCCAGCATTTT.

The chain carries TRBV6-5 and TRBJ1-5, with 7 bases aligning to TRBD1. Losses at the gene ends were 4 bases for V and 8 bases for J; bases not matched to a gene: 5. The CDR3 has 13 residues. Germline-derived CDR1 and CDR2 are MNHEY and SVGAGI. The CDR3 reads CASSSDRVEPQHF. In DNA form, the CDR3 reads TGTGCCAGCAGTTCCGACAGGGTTGAGCCCCAGCATTTT.

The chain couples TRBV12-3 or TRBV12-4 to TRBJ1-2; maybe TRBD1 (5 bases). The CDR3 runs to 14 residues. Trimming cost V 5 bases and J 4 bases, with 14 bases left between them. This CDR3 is CASSPLGPTYGYTF. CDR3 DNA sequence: TGTGCCAGCAGTCCTTTGGGGCCGACCTATGGCTACACCTTC.

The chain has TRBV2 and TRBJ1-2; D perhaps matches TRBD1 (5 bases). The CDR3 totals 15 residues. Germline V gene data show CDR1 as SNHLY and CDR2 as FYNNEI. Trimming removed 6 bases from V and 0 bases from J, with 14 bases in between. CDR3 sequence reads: CASRPFGGSNYGYTF. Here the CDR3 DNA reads TGTGCCAGCAGGCCCTTCGGGGGATCTAACTATGGCTACACCTTC. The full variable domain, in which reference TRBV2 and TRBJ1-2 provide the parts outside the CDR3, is EPEVTQTPSHQVTQMGQEVILRCVPISNHLYFYWYRQILGQKVEFLVSFYNNEISEKSEIFDDQFSVERPDGSNFTLKIRSTKLEDSAMYFCASRPFGGSNYGYTFGSGTRLTVV.